A selection of T cell receptor beta chains follows, all from one sample in a study of blood T cell repertoires in COVID-19. Profiling relied on immunoSEQ multiplex PCR, and the TCRdb table lists in-frame clones only, not all of them. The table has 140,000 to 150,000 clones, approximately 80% seen once. Sequencing input: peripheral blood. These receptors originate from a man aged 50 or older with acute or convalescent COVID-19. Both conserved end residues are part of each CDR3. The order of the fields is CDR3 DNA, CDR3 protein, J gene, clone size, D gene, CDR3 length, V gene. The D gene is left open where the match is weak. The size of a clone is reported for some rows only, either as once, few or many, or as a class for expanded clones.

DNA: TGTGCCAGCAGTCGGGATTATAATTCACCCCTCCACTTT
CDR3: CASSRDYNSPLHF
J: TRBJ1-6
size: few
D: .
length: 13
V: TRBV6-5

DNA: TGCGCCAGCAGCTTCGGACAGGGGTTTAATGAAAAACTGTTTTTT
CDR3: CASSFGQGFNEKLFF
J: TRBJ1-4
size: .
D: TRBD1
length: 15
V: TRBV5-1

DNA: TGTGCCAGCAGGGGACAGGGGAATGAAAAACTGTTTTTT
CDR3: CASRGQGNEKLFF
J: TRBJ1-4
size: .
D: TRBD1
length: 13
V: TRBV6-5

DNA: TGTGCCAGCTCACCAGTCGATTCAGGGGGAGTTGGCTACACCTTC
CDR3: CASSPVDSGGVGYTF
J: TRBJ1-2
size: .
D: TRBD1
length: 15
V: TRBV18

DNA: TGTGCCATCAGTGACGCGGGGGGGACACAAGAGACCCAGTACTTC
CDR3: CAISDAGGTQETQYF
J: TRBJ2-5
size: few
D: TRBD2
length: 15
V: TRBV10-3

DNA: TGTGCCAGCAGCCCGGGGACAGGGGTAGGTGGAGCTTTCTTT
CDR3: CASSPGTGVGGAFF
J: TRBJ1-1
size: .
D: TRBD1
length: 14
V: TRBV5-6

DNA: TGCAGCGTGCTAACACTAGCGGGGGACGGGGAGCTGTTTTTT
CDR3: CSVLTLAGDGELFF
J: TRBJ2-2
size: .
D: TRBD2
length: 14
V: TRBV29-1

DNA: TGTGCCATCAGTGGAAGGGAGGAGACCCAGTACTTC
CDR3: CAISGREETQYF
J: TRBJ2-5
size: .
D: .
length: 12
V: TRBV10-3

DNA: TGTGCCAGCAGTCCGGGACAGGGGGTTAACTATGGCTACACCTTC
CDR3: CASSPGQGVNYGYTF
J: TRBJ1-2
size: .
D: TRBD1
length: 15
V: TRBV27

DNA: TGTGCCAGCAGAACAGGGGGTAACTATGGCTACACCTTC
CDR3: CASRTGGNYGYTF
J: TRBJ1-2
size: .
D: TRBD1
length: 13
V: TRBV27

DNA: TGTGCCAGCAGTCCTGGGGGAGGGGGTATCCATCAGCCCCAGCATTTT
CDR3: CASSPGGGGIHQPQHF
J: TRBJ1-5
size: .
D: .
length: 16
V: TRBV25-1

DNA: TGCGCCAGCAGCTTGGACAGGGGGCATAACAGCTACACCTTC
CDR3: CASSLDRGHNSYTF
J: TRBJ1-2
size: few
D: TRBD1
length: 14
V: TRBV5-1

DNA: TGTGCCAGTAGTATACCGCCTGGAGACTATGGCTACACCTTC
CDR3: CASSIPPGDYGYTF
J: TRBJ1-2
size: .
D: .
length: 14
V: TRBV19

DNA: TGCGCCAGTTCAACGGGGGGGCGTCTCAATGAGCAGTTCTTC
CDR3: CASSTGGRLNEQFF
J: TRBJ2-1
size: .
D: TRBD2
length: 14
V: TRBV10-2

DNA: TGTGCCAGCAGCCCCTTGGGGGCCGGCTATGGCTACACCTTC
CDR3: CASSPLGAGYGYTF
J: TRBJ1-2
size: few
D: .
length: 14
V: TRBV7-8

DNA: TGTGCCAGCAGTTTAGGGCAGGGGGTCGATGAGCAGTTCTTC
CDR3: CASSLGQGVDEQFF
J: TRBJ2-1
size: .
D: TRBD1
length: 14
V: TRBV27

DNA: TGTGCCAGCAAACAGGGGGGCACCTATGGCTACACCTTC
CDR3: CASKQGGTYGYTF
J: TRBJ1-2
size: .
D: TRBD1
length: 13
V: TRBV9

DNA: TGTGCCAGTAGTTCCTCCGGGACAGGGGGCTTGAATGAGCAGTTCTTC
CDR3: CASSSSGTGGLNEQFF
J: TRBJ2-1
size: once
D: TRBD1
length: 16
V: TRBV19